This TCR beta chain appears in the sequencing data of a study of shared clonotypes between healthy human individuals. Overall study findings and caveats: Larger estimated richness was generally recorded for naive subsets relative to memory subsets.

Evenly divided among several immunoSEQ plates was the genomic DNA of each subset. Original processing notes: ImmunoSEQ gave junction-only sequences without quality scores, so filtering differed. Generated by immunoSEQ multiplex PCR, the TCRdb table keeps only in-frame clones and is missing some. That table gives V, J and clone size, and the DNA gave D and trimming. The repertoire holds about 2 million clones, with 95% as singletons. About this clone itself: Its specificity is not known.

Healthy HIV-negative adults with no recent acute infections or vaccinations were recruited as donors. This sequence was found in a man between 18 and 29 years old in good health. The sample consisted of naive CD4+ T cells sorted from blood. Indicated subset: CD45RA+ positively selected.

Here the CDR3 DNA reads TGCGCCAGCAGCCTGGACAGGAGAAATGAAAAACTGTTTTTT. Translation gives CASSLDRRNEKLFF. This sequence joins TRBV5-1 and TRBJ1-4, with 7 bases that match TRBD1. The CDR3 totals 14 residues. The V segment lost 4 bases and the J segment 5 bases; nucleotides outside the gene matches: 5. The germline gives CDR1 SGHRS, CDR2 YFSETQ.